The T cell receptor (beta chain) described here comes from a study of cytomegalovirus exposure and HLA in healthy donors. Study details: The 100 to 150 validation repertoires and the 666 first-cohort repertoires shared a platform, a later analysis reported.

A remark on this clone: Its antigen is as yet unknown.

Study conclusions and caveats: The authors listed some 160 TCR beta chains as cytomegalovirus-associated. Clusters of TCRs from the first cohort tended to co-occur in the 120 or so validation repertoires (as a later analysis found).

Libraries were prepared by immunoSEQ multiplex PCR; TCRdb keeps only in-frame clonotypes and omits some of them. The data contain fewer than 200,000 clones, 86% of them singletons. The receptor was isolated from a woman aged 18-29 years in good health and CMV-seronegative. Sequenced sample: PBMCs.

The CDR3 spells CASSPGHLLEADTQYF. The CDR3 region has the DNA TGTGCCAGCAGCCCCGGACATCTCTTAGAGGCAGATACGCAGTATTTT. The chain recombines TRBV5-4 with TRBJ2-3; D might be TRBD1 (5 bases). Germline V CDR1 and CDR2: SGHNT, YYREEE (reference sequence). This CDR3 has 16 residues. With 4 bases removed from V and 4 bases from J, the gap between germline ends came to 19 bases.